This T cell receptor beta chain emerged from a study of tumor and adjacent non-tumor tissue in lung cancer. No cell sorting was done before RNA was extracted from the tissue. Distant lung tissue was collected more than 3 cm away from the tumor edge. The library came from three nested PCR rounds adapted from ARM-PCR protocols. TCRdb called the multiplex PCR reads again in MiXCR, with one record for every CDR3 protein. The profile shows almost 75,000 distinct CDR3 sequences, nearly 70% of them singletons. The CDR3 spans 12 residues. The germline CDR1 and CDR2 sequences are LGHNA and YNFKEQ. V lost 8 bases and J lost 6, with 11 bases in between.

The receptor was derived from a woman in her forties or fifties with non-small cell lung cancer. The chain links TRBV4-2 to TRBJ1-5, with a tentative D call TRBD1 (5 bases). The specimen sequenced was distant non-tumor lung tissue. In DNA, the CDR3 is TGTGCCAGCCAAGATAGGGGTCAGCCCCAGCATTTT. Translating gives CASQDRGQPQHF.